Sequencing of this T cell receptor beta chain was carried out in a study of cytomegalovirus exposure and HLA in healthy donors. Study results and caveats: Association of 15,000 to 20,000 TCR beta sequences with HLA alleles was found at 0.05 false discovery rate in a later analysis. For cytomegalovirus status, the classifier reportedly gave diagnoses with high specificity and sensitivity.

V shed 2 bases and J 5 bases; nucleotides not matched to a gene: 4. Germline V CDR1 and CDR2: SGDLS, YYNGEE. The CDR3 covers 14 residues. 13 Jbeta primers and 60 Vbeta primers were used for the PCR. Assay used: immunoSEQ multiplex PCR; TCRdb lists only in-frame clones, some missing. Of about 130,000 clones detected, about 78% appear once; the ten largest clones hold about 3%. Donors in the study were healthy people who gave bone marrow. Not recorded for this donor was the CMV serostatus. This clone was observed a handful of times. Its antigen is not identified. The receptor was isolated from a human donor in good health. The chain is built from TRBV9 and TRBJ1-2; 9 nucleotides line up with TRBD1. What was sequenced was PBMCs. The CDR3 protein is CASSVGQGRYGYTF. In nucleotides, the CDR3 is TGTGCCAGCAGCGTCGGACAGGGGAGATATGGCTACACCTTC.